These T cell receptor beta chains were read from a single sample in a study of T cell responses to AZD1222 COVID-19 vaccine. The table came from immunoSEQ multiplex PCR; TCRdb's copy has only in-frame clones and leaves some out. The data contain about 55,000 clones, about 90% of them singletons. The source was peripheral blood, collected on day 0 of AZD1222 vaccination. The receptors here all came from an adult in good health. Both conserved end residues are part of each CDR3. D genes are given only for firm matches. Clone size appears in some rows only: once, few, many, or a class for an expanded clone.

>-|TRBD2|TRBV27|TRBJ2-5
TGTGCCAGCAGTTCCCTAGGGACTAGCGGCCAAGAGACCCAGTACTTC
CASSSLGTSGQETQYF
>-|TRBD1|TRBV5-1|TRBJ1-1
TGCGCCAGCAGCTTAAGGACAGGGGATAGGGAAGCTTTCTTT
CASSLRTGDREAFF
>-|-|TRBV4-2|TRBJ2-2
TGTGCCAGCAGCCAAGATAACCTCTTCACCGGGGAGCTGTTTTTT
CASSQDNLFTGELFF
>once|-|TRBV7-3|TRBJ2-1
TGTGCCAGCAGCTTAGGTCGGGGTGGAGGTAGTTTCAATGAGCAGTTCTTC
CASSLGRGGGSFNEQFF
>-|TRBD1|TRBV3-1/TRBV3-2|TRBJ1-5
TGTGCCAGCAGCCAAGGGGACAGGGATCAGCCCCAGCATTTT
CASSQGDRDQPQHF
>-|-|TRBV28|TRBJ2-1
TGTGCCAGCAGTTTAATATGGGGCGAGCAGTTCTTC
CASSLIWGEQFF
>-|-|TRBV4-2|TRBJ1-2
TGTGCCAGCAGCCAAGATCGTCCGGGGGGCAGATCTAACTATGGCTACACCTTC
CASSQDRPGGRSNYGYTF
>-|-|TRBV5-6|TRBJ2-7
TGTGCCAGCAGCTATCGGGAAAGCCCCTACGAGCAGTACTTC
CASSYRESPYEQYF
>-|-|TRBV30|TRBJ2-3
TGTGCCTGGACGGCAGGAGTCACAGATACGCAGTATTTT
CAWTAGVTDTQYF
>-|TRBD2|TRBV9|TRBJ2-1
TGTGCCAGCAGCAGTAGCCCGGTAGCGGGACCCACGTACAATGAGCAGTTCTTC
CASSSSPVAGPTYNEQFF
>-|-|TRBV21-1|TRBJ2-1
TGTGCCAGCGGATATCCGGGACAGGACAAGAGCTCCTACAATGAGCAGTTCTTC
CASGYPGQDKSSYNEQFF
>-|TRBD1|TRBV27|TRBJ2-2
TGTGCCAGCAGTTTTGGGCTATCTTATCGGGGACAGGGTATCGGGGAGCTGTTTTTT
CASSFGLSYRGQGIGELFF
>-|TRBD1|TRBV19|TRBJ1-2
TGTGCCAGCATGGACAGGGCCGGCTATGGCTACACCTTC
CASMDRAGYGYTF
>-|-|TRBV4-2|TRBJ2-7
TGTGCCAGCAGCCAAGACCTTACCGGGCCCTCCTACGAGCAGTACTTC
CASSQDLTGPSYEQYF
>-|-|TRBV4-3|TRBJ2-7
TGCGCCAGCAGCCCTGATGGTAGCGGTGCCTACGAGCAGTACTTC
CASSPDGSGAYEQYF
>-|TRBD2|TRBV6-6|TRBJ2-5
TGTGCCAGCGGACTAGCGGGAACGGGGGAGACCCAGTACTTC
CASGLAGTGETQYF
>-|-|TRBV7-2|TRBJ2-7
TGTGCCAGCAGCGCAGGGCCAGATCGTCTGGAGCAGTACTTC
CASSAGPDRLEQYF